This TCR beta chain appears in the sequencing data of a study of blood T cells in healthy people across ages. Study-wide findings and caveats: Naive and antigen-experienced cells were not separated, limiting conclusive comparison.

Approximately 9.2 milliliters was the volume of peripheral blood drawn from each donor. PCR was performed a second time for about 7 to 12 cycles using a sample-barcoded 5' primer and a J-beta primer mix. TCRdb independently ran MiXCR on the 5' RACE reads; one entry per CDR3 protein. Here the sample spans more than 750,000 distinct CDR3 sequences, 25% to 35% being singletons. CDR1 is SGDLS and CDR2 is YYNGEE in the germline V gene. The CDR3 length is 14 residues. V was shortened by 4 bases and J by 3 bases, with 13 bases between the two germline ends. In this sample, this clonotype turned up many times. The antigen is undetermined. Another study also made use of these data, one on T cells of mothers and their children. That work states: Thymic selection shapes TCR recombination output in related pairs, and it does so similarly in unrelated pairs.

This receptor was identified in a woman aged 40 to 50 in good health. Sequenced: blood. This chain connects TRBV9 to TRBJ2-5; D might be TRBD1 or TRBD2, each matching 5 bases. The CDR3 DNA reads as TGTGCCAGCAGCCCATTGGGGGTAGAAGAGACCCAGTACTTC. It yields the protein CASSPLGVEETQYF.